This T cell receptor beta chain was recovered during a study of tumor T cells in aggressive B-cell lymphoma. CDR3 size: 15 residues. From germline, CDR1 is SNHLY and CDR2 FYNNEI. Trimming at V came to 7 bases and at J to 5 bases, leaving 10 bases not matched to a gene. Produced via immunoSEQ multiplex PCR; TCRdb's table is partial and in-frame only. The data hold about 3,900 clones, with roughly four fifths observed a single time. This sequence joins TRBV2 and TRBJ2-1; the match to TRBD2 covers 8 bases. The specimen sequenced was tumor tissue. The TCR originated in an adult with diffuse large B cell lymphoma. The CDR3 sequence: CASKLSTSGNNEQFF. Written as DNA, the CDR3 is TGTGCCAGCAAGTTAAGTACTAGCGGAAACAATGAGCAGTTCTTC.